Here is one T cell receptor beta chain with its context. What this receptor recognizes is not known. No clone much larger than this one lies a single base away; base qualities are absent. These data belong to a study of memory CD4+ T cells and cytomegalovirus serostatus (dated 2019 in TCRdb). Broadly, across the study: The 33 healthy Belgian adults in the cohort included 9 who were CMV seropositive and roughly 25 who were CMV seronegative. To replicate a published TCR-based CMV serostatus classifier, the researchers sequenced the CD4+ memory TCRbeta repertoires of a Belgian cohort whose cytomegalovirus serostatus was known.

The junction shows trimming of 4 bases on V and 5 bases on J, plus 8 bases between the germline ends. From cysteine to phenylalanine, the CDR3 is 12 amino acids long. This entry keeps only the CDR3 DNA: 36 bases, framed from base 1. From the germline V gene, CDR1 is SNHLY and CDR2 is FYNNEI. The Quick-DNA Microprep Kit was used to extract genomic DNA from the sorted cells. TCRbeta DNA was amplified with the immunoSEQ hsTCRbeta kit following the manufacturer's protocol. An Illumina MiSeq instrument was used to sequence the TCRbeta libraries. The authors' pipeline ran thus. After out-of-frame sequences were removed, some 2.1 million distinct TCRbeta sequences remained, averaging around 67,000 per individual. Each individual was scored according to the count of 164 previously reported CMV-associated TCRbeta sequences and the total productive distinct TCRbeta count. A beta-binomial model was reimplemented in Python, and random forests from scikit-learn, run with default parameters, were trained on data from the US cohort. On the Belgian cohort, classifier performance was reported as the median AUC, along with percentile confidence intervals, across 10,000 bootstrap iterations. TCRdb re-hosts the immuneACCESS table, in-frame sequences only. Its copies lack some clones; in the studies checked, an unresolved V gene accounts for under half of them, and the cause for the rest is not known. V and J calls plus clone size are reproduced from that table; the DNA served to infer D and trimming. The sample contains roughly 28,000 clones, more than 75% of them found a single time. The ten largest clonotypes hold roughly 0.98% of the sample.

Study-level results and caveats: Only CD4+CD45RO+ memory cells were sequenced, in contrast to the original study, which included naive and memory CD4+ and CD8+ populations. On the Belgian cohort, the classifier built on the original framework reached a median bootstrapped AUC of about 0.95, with a 95% CI of 0.76-1.00. Among the 150 to 200 previously reported CMV-associated TCRbeta sequences, 67 showed up in the CD4+ memory repertoires, with each one found in between one and five individuals. For CMV serostatus prediction, a median bootstrapped AUC of about 0.94 was reached with the original framework, and a median bootstrapped AUC of 0.91 was reached with a US-trained random forest. Results were interpreted as suggesting that the CMV-associated TCR signature is largely present in the CD4+ memory repertoire.

Single viable CD3+CD4+CD8-CD45RO+ cells were sorted as memory CD4+ T cells on a FACSAria II. CMV serostatus was determined using a Roche Elecsys assay that detects serum IgG against CMV pp150, pp28, p38 and p52. After thawing, total CD4+ T cells were enriched by positive selection with CD4 magnetic microbeads. The samples came from a different study that was designed specifically to examine the CD4+ T cell memory repertoire. Peripheral blood mononuclear cells were isolated and cryopreserved following standard operating procedures; serum was stored at -80 °C. The staining used CD3-PerCP (BW264/56), CD4-APC (RPA-T4), CD45RO-PE (UCHT1) and CD8-Pacific Orange (3B5) antibodies, and Sytox blue was used to exclude non-viable cells.

The chain couples TRBV2 to TRBJ2-5, with no D gene named confidently. This receptor was identified in an adult in good health and CMV-seronegative. Sequenced material: memory CD4+ T cells from blood. The nucleotides are TGTGCCAGCAGTGCCCCCTTGGAGACCCAGTACTTC. Its amino acids are CASSAPLETQYF. With all but the CDR3 taken from the reference TRBV2 and TRBJ2-5 genes, the full variable domain is: EPEVTQTPSHQVTQMGQEVILRCVPISNHLYFYWYRQILGQKVEFLVSFYNNEISEKSEIFDDQFSVERPDGSNFTLKIRSTKLEDSAMYFCASSAPLETQYFGPGTRLLVL.